The rows below give T cell receptor beta chains drawn from one sample of a study of blood T cell repertoires in COVID-19. The assay was immunoSEQ multiplex PCR, and TCRdb's table has in-frame clones only and misses some. The repertoire holds about 130,000 clones, with around 83% as singletons. What was sequenced was PBMCs or T cells enriched from blood (not recorded which). All receptors come from a man over 45 who had recovered from COVID-19. Each CDR3 is given with its conserved first and last residue. A D gene is named only where the DNA matches it firmly. Size is omitted from some rows. Given values are once, few, many or a class for expanded clones.

clone_size j_call d_call v_call cdr3_nt cdr3_aa
- TRBJ1-5 - TRBV4-1 TGCGCCAGCAGCCAAGAACAGGACAATCAGCCCCAGCATTTT CASSQEQDNQPQHF
- TRBJ2-5 TRBD1 TRBV4-3 TGCGCCAGCAGCCCCGGACAGGGGGCGATGGAGACCCAGTACTTC CASSPGQGAMETQYF
- TRBJ2-1 TRBD2 TRBV19 TGTGCCAGTAGTATAGTAGCGGGGGGGAGTTTCGGTCAGTTCTTC CASSIVAGGSFGQFF
- TRBJ1-1 - TRBV7-3 TGTGCCAGCAGCTCACAGGGAGTAGGCGAAGCTTTCTTT CASSSQGVGEAFF
- TRBJ1-2 - TRBV6-5 TGTGCCAGCAGTCCTCGGGGGATCTATGGCTACACCTTC CASSPRGIYGYTF
- TRBJ1-3 TRBD1 TRBV27 TGTGCCAGCAGTAGAAAGGGGGCTACCTCCTCTGGAAACACCATATATTTT CASSRKGATSSGNTIYF
few TRBJ1-1 - TRBV18 TGTGCCAGCTCACCACCGGAGAGTCTGAACACTGAAGCTTTCTTT CASSPPESLNTEAFF
- TRBJ1-1 - TRBV3-1/TRBV3-2 TGTGCCAGCAGCCGGGGGGGGACTGAAGCTTTCTTT CASSRGGTEAFF
once TRBJ1-4 - TRBV5-8 TGTGCCAGCAGCTCGCTATTGACGGGTTTCGCAACTAATGAAAAACTGTTTTTT CASSSLLTGFATNEKLFF
- TRBJ2-5 TRBD1 TRBV28 TGTGCCAGCAGTTCGGGACAGGGGCATGGGGAGACCCAGTACTTC CASSSGQGHGETQYF
- TRBJ2-3 - TRBV19 TGTGCCAGTAGTATGGGCCCAAGCACAGATACGCAGTATTTT CASSMGPSTDTQYF
- TRBJ2-3 - TRBV5-5 TGTGCCAGCAGCTCCTACCAGGGATTAGGCAGAGATACGCAGTATTTT CASSSYQGLGRDTQYF
- TRBJ1-1 - TRBV2 TGTGCCAGGAAGGGAGGGAGTGACCCGAACACTGAAGCTTTCTTT CARKGGSDPNTEAFF
- TRBJ1-2 TRBD1 TRBV7-3 TGTGCCAGCAGCCCCGGACAGGGAGCTAACTATGGCTACACCTTC CASSPGQGANYGYTF
once TRBJ1-5 - TRBV2 TGTGCCAGTACCATAAACTCTCAGGGGAATCAGCCCCAGCATTTT CASTINSQGNQPQHF
- TRBJ1-1 - TRBV18 TGTGCCAGCTCAGCGACTGGGGGGTCGGACACTGAAGCTTTCTTT CASSATGGSDTEAFF
- TRBJ2-7 - TRBV12-2 TGTGCAAGTCGCTCAATACAGGGGGTTCCCTACGAGCAGTACTTC CASRSIQGVPYEQYF
- TRBJ1-5 - TRBV7-2 TGTGCCAGCAGCTTAGATTTGCGGGCTGGACAGCCCCAGCATTTT CASSLDLRAGQPQHF
- TRBJ2-7 TRBD2 TRBV7-8 TGTGCCAGCAGCTTCACAAGCGGGGGGGAAAACTACGAGCAGTACTTC CASSFTSGGENYEQYF
- TRBJ2-7 TRBD1 TRBV6-2/TRBV6-3 TGTGCCAGCAGCAGCCGACAGGGCCTCCTATCCCACGAGCAGTACTTC CASSSRQGLLSHEQYF
- TRBJ1-5 - TRBV7-2 TGTGCCAGCAGCGGAGAGAGAGGGAGGGACCAGCCCCAGCATTTT CASSGERGRDQPQHF
- TRBJ2-1 TRBD2 TRBV3-1/TRBV3-2 TGTGCCAGCGTTAATAGCGGGGGGATTACGGGTGAGCAGTTCTTC CASVNSGGITGEQFF
- TRBJ2-2 TRBD1 TRBV7-6 TGTGCCAGCAGCGAAAGACAGGGTGCGGGCACCGGGGAGCTGTTTTTT CASSERQGAGTGELFF
- TRBJ2-7 TRBD1 TRBV7-9 TGTGCCAGCACCGGGACAGGCTTTTCTACAGAGCAGTACTTC CASTGTGFSTEQYF
- TRBJ2-7 TRBD2 TRBV5-1 TGCGCCAGCAGCTCTGGACTAGCGGGTAGCCCAATAACCTACGAGCAGTACTTC CASSSGLAGSPITYEQYF
- TRBJ1-1 - TRBV7-2 TGTGCCAGCAGCTTCCCAGGGGCGGCTGTGAACACTGAAGCTTTCTTT CASSFPGAAVNTEAFF